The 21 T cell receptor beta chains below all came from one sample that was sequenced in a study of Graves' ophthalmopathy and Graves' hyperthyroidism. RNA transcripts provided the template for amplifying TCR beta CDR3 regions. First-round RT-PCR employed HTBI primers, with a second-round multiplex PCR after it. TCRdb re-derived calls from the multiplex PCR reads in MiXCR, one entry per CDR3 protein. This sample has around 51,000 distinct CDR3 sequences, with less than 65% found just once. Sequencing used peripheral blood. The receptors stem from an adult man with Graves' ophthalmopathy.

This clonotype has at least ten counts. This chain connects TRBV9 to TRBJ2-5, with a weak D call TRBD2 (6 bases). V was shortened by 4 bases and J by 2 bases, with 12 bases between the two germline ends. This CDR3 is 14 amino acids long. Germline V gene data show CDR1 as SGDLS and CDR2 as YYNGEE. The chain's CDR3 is CASSPRDWQETQYF. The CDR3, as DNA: TGTGCCAGCAGCCCTAGGGACTGGCAAGAGACCCAGTACTTC.

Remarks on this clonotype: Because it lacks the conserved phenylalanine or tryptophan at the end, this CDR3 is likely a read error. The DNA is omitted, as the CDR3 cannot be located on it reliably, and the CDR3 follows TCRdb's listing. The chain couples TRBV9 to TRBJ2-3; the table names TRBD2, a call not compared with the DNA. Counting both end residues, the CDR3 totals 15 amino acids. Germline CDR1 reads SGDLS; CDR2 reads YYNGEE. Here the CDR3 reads CASSVEGLGRDTRYS.

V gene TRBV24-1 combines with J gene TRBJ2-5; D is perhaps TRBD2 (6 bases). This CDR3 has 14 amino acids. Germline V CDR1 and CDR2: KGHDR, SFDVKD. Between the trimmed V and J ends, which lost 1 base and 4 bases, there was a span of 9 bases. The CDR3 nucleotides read TGTGCCACCAGTGATTTAGCCGGGGGAGAGACCCAGTACTTC. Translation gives CATSDLAGGETQYF.

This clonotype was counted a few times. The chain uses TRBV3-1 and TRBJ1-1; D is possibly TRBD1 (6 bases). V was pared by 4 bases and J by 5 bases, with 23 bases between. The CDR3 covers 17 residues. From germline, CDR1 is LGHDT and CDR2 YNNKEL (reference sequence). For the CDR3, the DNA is TGTGCCAGCAGCCTTCAGCTAGGGGGTGGGCTGGGAACTGAAGCTTTCTTT. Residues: CASSLQLGGGLGTEAFF.

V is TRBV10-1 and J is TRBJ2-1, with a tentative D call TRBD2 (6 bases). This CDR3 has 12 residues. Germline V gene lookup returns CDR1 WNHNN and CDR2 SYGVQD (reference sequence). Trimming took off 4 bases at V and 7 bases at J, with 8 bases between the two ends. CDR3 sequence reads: CASSAGVNEQFF. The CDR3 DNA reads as TGCGCCAGCAGTGCGGGAGTGAATGAGCAGTTCTTC.

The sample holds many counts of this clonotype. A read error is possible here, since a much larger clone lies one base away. The CDR3 coding sequence is TGTGCCAGCAGCCAAGTTTGCCAGCGGATGACCCAGTACTTC. It specifies CASSQVCQRMTQYF. The V gene is TRBV4-2, the J gene TRBJ2-5; a possible D gene is TRBD2 (5 bases). CDR1 and CDR2 from the germline V gene are LGHNA and YNFKEQ. V was shortened by 1 base and J by 7 bases, with 13 bases between the two germline ends. There are 14 residues in the CDR3.

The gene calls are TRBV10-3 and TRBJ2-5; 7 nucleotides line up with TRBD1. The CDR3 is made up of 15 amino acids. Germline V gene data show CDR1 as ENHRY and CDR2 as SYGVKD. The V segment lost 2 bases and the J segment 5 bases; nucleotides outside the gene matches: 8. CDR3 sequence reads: CAISETGTEGETQYF. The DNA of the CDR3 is TGTGCCATCAGTGAGACCGGGACAGAGGGGGAGACCCAGTACTTC.

For the CDR3, the DNA is TGCAGTGCCCGGGACAGCTTTCCCCAAGAGACCCAGTACTTC. Translated: CSARDSFPQETQYF. This chain joins TRBV20-1 and TRBJ2-5; 7 bases line up with TRBD1. Trimming at V came to 6 bases and at J to 1 base, leaving 8 bases not matched to a gene. CDR3 length: 14 residues. Per germline, CDR1 DFQATT and CDR2 SNEGSKA (reference sequence).

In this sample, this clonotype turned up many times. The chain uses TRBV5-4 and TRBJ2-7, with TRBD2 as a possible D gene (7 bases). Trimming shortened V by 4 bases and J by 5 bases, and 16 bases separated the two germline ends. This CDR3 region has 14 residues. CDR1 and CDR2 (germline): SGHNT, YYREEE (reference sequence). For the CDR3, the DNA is TGTGCCAGCAGCCCTGGGGGGGGGGCAAACGAGCAGTACTTC. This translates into CASSPGGGANEQYF.

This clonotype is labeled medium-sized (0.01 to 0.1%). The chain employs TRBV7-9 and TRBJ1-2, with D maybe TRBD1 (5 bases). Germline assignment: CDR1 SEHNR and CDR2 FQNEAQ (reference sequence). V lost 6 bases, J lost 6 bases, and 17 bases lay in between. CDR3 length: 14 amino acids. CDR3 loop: CASRGRRTRNGYTF. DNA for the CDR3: TGTGCCAGCAGGGGACGACGGACACGGAATGGCTACACCTTC.

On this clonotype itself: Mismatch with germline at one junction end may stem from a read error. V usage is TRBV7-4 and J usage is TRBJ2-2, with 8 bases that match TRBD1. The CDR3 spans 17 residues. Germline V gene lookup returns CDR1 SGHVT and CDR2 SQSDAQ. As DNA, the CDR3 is TGTGCCAGCAGCTTACATGGTCAGGGGGCTAACATCGGGGAGCTGGTTTTT. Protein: CASSLHGQGANIGELVF.

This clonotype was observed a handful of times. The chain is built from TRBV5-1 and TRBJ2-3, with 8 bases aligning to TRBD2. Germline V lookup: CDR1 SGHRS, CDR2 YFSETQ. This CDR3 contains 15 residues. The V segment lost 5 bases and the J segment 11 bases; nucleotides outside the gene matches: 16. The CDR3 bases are TGCGCCAGCAGACTTACTAGCGGAGCCTACAATGAGCAGTATTTT. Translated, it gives CASRLTSGAYNEQYF.

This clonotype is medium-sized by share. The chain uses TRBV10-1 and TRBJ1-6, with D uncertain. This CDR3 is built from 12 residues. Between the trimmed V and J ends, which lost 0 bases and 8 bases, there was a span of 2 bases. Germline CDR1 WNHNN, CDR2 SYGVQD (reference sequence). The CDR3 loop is CASSESYSPLHF. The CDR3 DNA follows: TGCGCCAGCAGTGAGTCTTATTCACCCCTCCACTTT.

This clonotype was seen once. The CDR3 DNA follows: TGCAGTTACTTGGGGGCTGGGACTGAAGCTTTCTTT. Protein product: CSYLGAGTEAFF. J is TRBJ1-1 and V is TRBV20-1, with D perhaps TRBD1 (6 bases). Germline-derived CDR1 and CDR2 are DFQATT and SNEGSKA (reference sequence). The CDR3 covers 12 residues. Trimming pared 8 bases from V and 5 bases from J, leaving 15 bases between.

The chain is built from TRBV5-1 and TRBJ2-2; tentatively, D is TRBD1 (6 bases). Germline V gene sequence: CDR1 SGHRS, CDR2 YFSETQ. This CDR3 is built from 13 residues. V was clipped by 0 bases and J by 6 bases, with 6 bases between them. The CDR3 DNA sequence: TGCGCCAGCAGCTTGGGGACAGCCGGGGAGCTGTTTTTT. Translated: CASSLGTAGELFF.

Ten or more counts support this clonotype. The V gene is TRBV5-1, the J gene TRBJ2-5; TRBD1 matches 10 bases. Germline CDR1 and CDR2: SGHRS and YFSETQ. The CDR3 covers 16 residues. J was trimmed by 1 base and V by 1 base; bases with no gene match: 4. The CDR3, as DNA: TGCGCCAGCAGCTTGTATGGGACAGGGGTCCAAGAGACCCAGTACTTC. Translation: CASSLYGTGVQETQYF.

The CDR3 spells CASRNGGGGGNTIYF. CDR3 DNA sequence: TGTGCCAGCAGGAACGGGGGGGGAGGTGGAAACACCATATATTTT. The rearrangement uses TRBV28 and TRBJ1-3; possible D gene TRBD1, 5 bases. The CDR3 has 15 residues. Germline V CDR1 and CDR2: MDHEN, SYDVKM. The ends were cut back, 6 bases at V and 3 bases at J, with 15 bases in the middle.

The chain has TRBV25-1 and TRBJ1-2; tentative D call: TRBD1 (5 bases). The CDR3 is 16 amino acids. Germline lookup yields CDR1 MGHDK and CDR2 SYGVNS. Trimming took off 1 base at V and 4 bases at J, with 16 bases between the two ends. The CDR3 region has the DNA TGTGCCAGCAGTGAATTCGGGGCAGGGAGGGGCTATGGCTACACCTTC. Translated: CASSEFGAGRGYGYTF.

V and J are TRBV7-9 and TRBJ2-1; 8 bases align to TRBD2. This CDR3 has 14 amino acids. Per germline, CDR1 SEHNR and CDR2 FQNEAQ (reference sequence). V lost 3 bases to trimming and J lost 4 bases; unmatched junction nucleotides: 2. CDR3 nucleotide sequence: TGTGCCAGCAGCTTGGCTAGCGGGTACAATGAGCAGTTCTTC. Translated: CASSLASGYNEQFF.

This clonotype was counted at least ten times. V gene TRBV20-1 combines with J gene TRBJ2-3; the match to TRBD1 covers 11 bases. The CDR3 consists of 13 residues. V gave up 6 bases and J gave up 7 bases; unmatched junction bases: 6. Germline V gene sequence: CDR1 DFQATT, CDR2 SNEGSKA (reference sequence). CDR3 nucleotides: TGCAGTGCGGCGGGACAGGGGGTCCATACGCAGTATTTT. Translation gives CSAAGQGVHTQYF.

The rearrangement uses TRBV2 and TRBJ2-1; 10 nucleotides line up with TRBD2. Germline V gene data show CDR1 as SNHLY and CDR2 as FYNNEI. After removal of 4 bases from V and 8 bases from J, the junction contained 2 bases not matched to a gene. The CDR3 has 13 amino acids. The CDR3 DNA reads TGTGCCAGCAGTGGCGGGACTAGCGATGAGCAGTTCTTC. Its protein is CASSGGTSDEQFF.